This T cell receptor beta chain was sequenced for a study of Ad26.COV2.S vaccination and SARS-CoV-2 variants. Assay: immunoSEQ multiplex PCR; the TCRdb copy retains only in-frame clones and omits some. The table records about 440,000 clones, about 90% of them present only once. V was clipped by 0 bases and J by 7 bases, with 10 bases between them. The CDR3 loop spans 14 amino acids. Germline V gene lookup returns CDR1 PRHDT and CDR2 FYEKMQ (reference sequence). This clone was counted a single time. Treatment described: over 15 received Ad26.COV2.S at low or high dose, single or two shots; 5 received placebo; per-sample allocation not given. On day 63 after the first injection, vaccine and placebo recipients gave samples.

V usage is TRBV13 and J usage is TRBJ1-5; tentatively, D is TRBD1 (6 bases). The specimen comprised peripheral blood, sampled in a trial of Ad26.COV2.S vaccine versus placebo. The receptor was derived from a person aged 18-60 years who received the Ad26.COV2.S COVID-19 vaccine or a placebo. CDR3 loop: CASSLGPTGQPQHF. The CDR3, as DNA: TGTGCCAGCAGCTTAGGCCCCACAGGGCAGCCCCAGCATTTT.